This T cell receptor beta chain originates from a study of vaccination effects on CD4 cells after COVID-19. As to this clone: The antigen is not known.

Produced via immunoSEQ multiplex PCR; TCRdb's table is partial and in-frame only. The sample contains approximately 50,000 clones, 79% of which appear only once. This CDR3 region has 14 residues. V was clipped by 2 bases and J by 4 bases, with 11 bases between them. Germline CDR1 reads SGHTA; CDR2 reads FQGNSA. Expansion of antigen-specific CD4+ T cells with viral peptide pools was carried out by the ViraFEST assay before sequencing. With 9 to 11 days of culture completed, CD4+ T cells were isolated. The healthy vaccine recipients, who had no prior SARS-CoV-2 infection, showed negative nucleocapsid antibodies. Every well housed two million PBMC, which grew in culture alongside 10 IU/ml IL-2 and about 10 ug/ml peptides.

This sample comprised CD4+ T cells from PBMCs cultured with HCoV-OC43 spike peptides, obtained before COVID-19 vaccination. The subset: HCoV-OC43 spike overlapping peptide pool stimulation. This TCR came from a human donor who received a COVID-19 vaccine. The J gene is TRBJ1-1, the V gene TRBV7-2, with TRBD1 as a possible D gene (6 bases). The CDR3 nucleotides read TGTGCCAGCAGCTTAACTCCAGGGGCCACTGAAGCTTTCTTT. This sequence encodes CASSLTPGATEAFF. Together with reference TRBV7-2 and TRBJ1-1, the CDR3 gives the full variable domain: GAGVSQSPSNKVTEKGKDVELRCDPISGHTALYWYRQSLGQGLEFLIYFQGNSAPDKSGLPSDRFSAERTGGSVSTLTIQRTQQEDSAVYLCASSLTPGATEAFFGQGTRLTVV.